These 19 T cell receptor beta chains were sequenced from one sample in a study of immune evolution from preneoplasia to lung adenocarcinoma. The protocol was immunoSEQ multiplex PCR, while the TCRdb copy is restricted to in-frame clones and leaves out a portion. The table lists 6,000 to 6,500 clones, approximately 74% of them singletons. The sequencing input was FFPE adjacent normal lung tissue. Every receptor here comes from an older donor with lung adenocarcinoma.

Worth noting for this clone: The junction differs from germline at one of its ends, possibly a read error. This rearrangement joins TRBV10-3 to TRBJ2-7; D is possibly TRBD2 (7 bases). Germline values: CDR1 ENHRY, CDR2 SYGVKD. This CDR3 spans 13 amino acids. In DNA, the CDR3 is TGTGCCATCAGTGACTCGCATAGGGGGGGTTTGGTCTTC. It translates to CAISDSHRGGLVF.

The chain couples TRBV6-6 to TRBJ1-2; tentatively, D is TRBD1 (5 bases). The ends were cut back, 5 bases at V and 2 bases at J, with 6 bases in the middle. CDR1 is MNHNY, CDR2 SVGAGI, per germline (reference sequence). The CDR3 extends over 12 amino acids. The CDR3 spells CASSGDNYGYTF. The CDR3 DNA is TGTGCCAGCAGTGGGGACAACTATGGCTACACCTTC.

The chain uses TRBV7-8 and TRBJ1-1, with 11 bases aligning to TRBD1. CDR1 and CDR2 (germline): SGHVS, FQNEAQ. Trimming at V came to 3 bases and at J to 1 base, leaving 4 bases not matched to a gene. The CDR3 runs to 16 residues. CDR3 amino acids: CASSFGQGAENTEAFF. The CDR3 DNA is TGTGCCAGCAGCTTCGGACAGGGGGCCGAGAACACTGAAGCTTTCTTT.

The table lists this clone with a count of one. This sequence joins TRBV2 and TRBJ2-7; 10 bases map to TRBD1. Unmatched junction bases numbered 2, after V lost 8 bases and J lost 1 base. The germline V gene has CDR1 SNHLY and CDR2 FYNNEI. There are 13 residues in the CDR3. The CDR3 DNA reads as TGTGCCAGCGCGGGACAGGGGTCCTACGAGCAGTACTTC. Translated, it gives CASAGQGSYEQYF. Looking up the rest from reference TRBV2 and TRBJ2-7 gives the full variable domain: EPEVTQTPSHQVTQMGQEVILRCVPISNHLYFYWYRQILGQKVEFLVSFYNNEISEKSEIFDDQFSVERPDGSNFTLKIRSTKLEDSAMYFCASAGQGSYEQYFGPGTRLTVT.

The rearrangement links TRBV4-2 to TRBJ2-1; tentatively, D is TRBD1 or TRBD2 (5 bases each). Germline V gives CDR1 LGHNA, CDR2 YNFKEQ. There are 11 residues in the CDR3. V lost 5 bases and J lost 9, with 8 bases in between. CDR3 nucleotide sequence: TGTGCCAGCAGCTTAGGGACTGAGCAGTTCTTC. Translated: CASSLGTEQFF.

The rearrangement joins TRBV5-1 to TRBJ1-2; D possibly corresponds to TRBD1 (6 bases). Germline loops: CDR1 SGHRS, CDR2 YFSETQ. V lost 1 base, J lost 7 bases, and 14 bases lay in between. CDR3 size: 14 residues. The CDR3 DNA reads TGCGCCAGCAGCTTGCACGGGGGCGGCAGTGGCTACACCTTC. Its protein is CASSLHGGGSGYTF.

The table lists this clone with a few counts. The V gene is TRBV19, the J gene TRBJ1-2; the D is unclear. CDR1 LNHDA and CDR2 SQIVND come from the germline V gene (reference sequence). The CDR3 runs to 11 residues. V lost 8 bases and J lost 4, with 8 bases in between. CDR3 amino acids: CASHTVYGYTF. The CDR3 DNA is TGTGCCAGTCATACAGTCTATGGCTACACCTTC.

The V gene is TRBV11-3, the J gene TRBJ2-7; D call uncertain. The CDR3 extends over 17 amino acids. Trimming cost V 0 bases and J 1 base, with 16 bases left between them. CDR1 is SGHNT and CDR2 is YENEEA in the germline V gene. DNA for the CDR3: TGTGCCAGCAGCTTAGATGGTCCGGCAGGTCCTTCCTACGAGCAGTACTTC. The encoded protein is CASSLDGPAGPSYEQYF.

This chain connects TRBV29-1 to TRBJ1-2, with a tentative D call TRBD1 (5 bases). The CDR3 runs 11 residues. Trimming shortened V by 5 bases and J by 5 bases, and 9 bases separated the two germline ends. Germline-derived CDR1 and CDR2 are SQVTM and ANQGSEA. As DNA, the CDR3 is TGCAGCGTTTTTGACAGTTATGGCTACACCTTC. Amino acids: CSVFDSYGYTF.

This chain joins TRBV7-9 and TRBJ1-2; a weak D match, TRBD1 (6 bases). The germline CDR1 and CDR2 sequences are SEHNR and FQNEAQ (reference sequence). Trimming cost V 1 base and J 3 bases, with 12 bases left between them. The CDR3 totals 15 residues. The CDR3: CASSLGHREYYGYTF. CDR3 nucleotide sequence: TGTGCCAGCAGCTTAGGGCACAGGGAGTACTATGGCTACACCTTC.

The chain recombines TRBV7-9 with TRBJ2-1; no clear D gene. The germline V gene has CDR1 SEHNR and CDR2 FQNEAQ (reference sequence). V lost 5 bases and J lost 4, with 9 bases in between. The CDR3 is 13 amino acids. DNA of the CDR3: TGTGCCAGCAGCCCCCGGAATTACAATGAGCAGTTCTTC. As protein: CASSPRNYNEQFF.

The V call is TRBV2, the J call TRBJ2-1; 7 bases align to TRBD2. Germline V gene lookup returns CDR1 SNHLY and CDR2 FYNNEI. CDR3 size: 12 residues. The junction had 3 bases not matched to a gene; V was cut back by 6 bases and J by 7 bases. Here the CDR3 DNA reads TGTGCCAGCAGGGAGGGAGGGAATGAGCAGTTCTTC. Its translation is CASREGGNEQFF.

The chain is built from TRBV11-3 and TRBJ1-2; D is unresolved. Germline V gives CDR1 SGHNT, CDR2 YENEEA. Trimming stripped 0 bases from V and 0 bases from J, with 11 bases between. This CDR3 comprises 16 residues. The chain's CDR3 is CASSLDPSAANYGYTF. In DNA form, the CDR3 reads TGTGCCAGCAGCTTAGATCCTTCGGCCGCTAACTATGGCTACACCTTC.

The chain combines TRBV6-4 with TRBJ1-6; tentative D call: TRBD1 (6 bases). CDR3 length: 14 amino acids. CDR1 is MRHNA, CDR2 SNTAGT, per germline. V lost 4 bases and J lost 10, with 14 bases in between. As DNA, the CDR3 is TGTGCCAGCAGTGGGGATGGGACAAACTCACCCCTCCACTTT. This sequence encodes CASSGDGTNSPLHF.

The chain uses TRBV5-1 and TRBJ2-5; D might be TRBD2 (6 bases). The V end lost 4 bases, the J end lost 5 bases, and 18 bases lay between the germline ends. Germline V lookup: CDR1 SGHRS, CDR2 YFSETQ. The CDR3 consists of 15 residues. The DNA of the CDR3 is TGCGCCAGCAGCCCCACCGGAGGAGGGCGGGAGACCCAGTACTTC. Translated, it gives CASSPTGGGRETQYF.

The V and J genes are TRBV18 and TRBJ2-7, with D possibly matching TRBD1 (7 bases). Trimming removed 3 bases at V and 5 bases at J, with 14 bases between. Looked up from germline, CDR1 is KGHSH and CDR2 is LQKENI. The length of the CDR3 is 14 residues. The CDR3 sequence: CASSPDQGGNEQYF. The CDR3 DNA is TGTGCCAGCTCACCGGACCAGGGGGGTAACGAGCAGTACTTC.

DNA for the CDR3: TGTGCCAGCAGTTTAGAGGGGGAGACCCAGTACTTC. Amino acids: CASSLEGETQYF. The genes are TRBV28 and TRBJ2-5; D is perhaps TRBD1 or TRBD2 (5 bases each). The V and J ends lost 2 bases and 5 bases respectively, with 6 bases between them. This CDR3 has 12 residues. Looked up from germline, CDR1 is MDHEN and CDR2 is SYDVKM.

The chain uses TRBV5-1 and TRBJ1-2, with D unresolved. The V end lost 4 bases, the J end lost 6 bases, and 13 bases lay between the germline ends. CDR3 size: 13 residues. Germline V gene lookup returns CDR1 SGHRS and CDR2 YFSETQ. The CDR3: CASSEHPRDGYTF. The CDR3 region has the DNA TGCGCCAGCAGCGAACATCCGCGGGATGGCTACACCTTC.

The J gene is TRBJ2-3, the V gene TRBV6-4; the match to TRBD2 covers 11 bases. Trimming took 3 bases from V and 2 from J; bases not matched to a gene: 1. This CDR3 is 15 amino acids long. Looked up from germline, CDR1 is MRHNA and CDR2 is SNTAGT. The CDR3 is CASSEGLADTDTQYF. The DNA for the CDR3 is TGTGCCAGCAGTGAGGGACTAGCGGACACAGATACGCAGTATTTT.